This passage covers 27 T cell receptor beta chains from one sample sequenced in a study of identical twins. TCRdb reprocessed the 5' RACE reads with MiXCR, giving one entry per CDR3 protein. The sample includes 600,000 to 800,000 distinct CDR3 sequences, approximately 22% of them seen just once. A further study also used this sample, focusing on T cells expressing NK-cell markers.

The sequencing input was PBMCs. Receptors originate from a woman aged 18-29 years in good health.

J is TRBJ2-1 and V is TRBV7-9; 9 bases are a match to TRBD2. There are 15 residues in the CDR3. V dropped 6 bases and J dropped 3; count of bases not matched to a gene: 6. Germline CDR1 and CDR2: SEHNR and FQNEAQ (reference sequence). CDR3 sequence reads: CASRPSGRFYNEQFF. The CDR3 coding sequence is TGTGCCAGCAGGCCGAGCGGGAGGTTCTACAATGAGCAGTTCTTC. The full variable domain, completed using reference TRBV7-9 and TRBJ2-1, is DTGVSQNPRHKITKRGQNVTFRCDPISEHNRLYWYRQTLGQGPEFLTYFQNEAQLEKSRLLSDRFSAERPKGSFSTLEIQRTEQGDSAMYLCASRPSGRFYNEQFFGPGTRLTVL.

The J gene is TRBJ2-6, the V gene TRBV7-9, with 11 bases fitting TRBD2. Germline V CDR1 and CDR2: SEHNR, FQNEAQ (reference sequence). This CDR3 is built from 17 residues. Trimming cost V 4 bases and J 1 base; bases outside gene matches: 3. The DNA for the CDR3 is TGTGCCAGCAGCTCACTAGCGGGGGCGTCTGGGGCCAACGTCCTGACTTTC. Protein product: CASSSLAGASGANVLTF. The whole variable domain, remainder taken from reference TRBV7-9 and TRBJ2-6, is DTGVSQNPRHKITKRGQNVTFRCDPISEHNRLYWYRQTLGQGPEFLTYFQNEAQLEKSRLLSDRFSAERPKGSFSTLEIQRTEQGDSAMYLCASSSLAGASGANVLTFGAGSRLTVL.

This clonotype has only one observation. This rearrangement joins TRBV4-1 to TRBJ1-2; 11 bases fit TRBD1. V lost 7 bases to trimming and J lost 8 bases; unmatched junction nucleotides: 9. This CDR3 is built from 14 residues. Germline V CDR1 and CDR2: MGHRA, YSYEKL. The CDR3 sequence is CASKQGQGAPGYTF. The CDR3 coding sequence is TGCGCCAGCAAACAAGGACAGGGGGCGCCGGGCTACACCTTC.

V gene TRBV27 combines with J gene TRBJ2-5; the D gene could be TRBD1 or TRBD2 (5 bases each). Trimming took off 6 bases at V and 0 bases at J, with 14 bases between the two ends. In germline, CDR1 is MNHEY, CDR2 SMNVEV (reference sequence). CDR3 length equals 15 residues. CDR3 sequence: CASSPRGRNQETQYF. In DNA form, the CDR3 reads TGTGCCAGCAGCCCTCGGGGACGGAACCAAGAGACCCAGTACTTC.

This clonotype appeared many times. V and J are TRBV5-1 and TRBJ1-4, with D possibly TRBD1 on 5 matching bases. V was trimmed by 4 bases and J by 8 bases, leaving 18 bases between them. The germline gives CDR1 SGHRS, CDR2 YFSETQ. The CDR3 extends over 15 amino acids. CDR3 protein: CASSRDSSGLEKLFF. CDR3 coding DNA: TGCGCCAGCAGCCGGGACTCCTCGGGATTGGAAAAACTGTTTTTT.

The J gene is TRBJ2-7, the V gene TRBV3-1; D perhaps matches TRBD2 (6 bases). Germline V gives CDR1 LGHDT, CDR2 YNNKEL (reference sequence). Trimming pared 0 bases from V and 0 bases from J, leaving 15 bases between. The CDR3 consists of 17 residues. The CDR3 nucleotides are TGTGCCAGCAGCCAAGACTTATACGCGGGGAGCTCCTACGAGCAGTACTTC. This gives the protein CASSQDLYAGSSYEQYF.

The rearrangement uses TRBV15 and TRBJ1-1, with D unresolved. The V end was cut by 3 bases, the J end by 1 base, with 6 bases between. The CDR3 has 13 residues. Looked up from germline, CDR1 is LNHNV and CDR2 is YYDKDF (reference sequence). DNA for the CDR3: TGTGCCACCAGCAGCCTCGAGAACACTGAAGCTTTCTTT. This encodes CATSSLENTEAFF.

This clonotype was counted only a few times. This chain connects TRBV5-1 to TRBJ2-1; D ambiguous. Germline lookup yields CDR1 SGHRS and CDR2 YFSETQ. Trimming removed 2 bases at V and 6 bases at J, with 15 bases between. The CDR3 is 15 amino acids. The CDR3 bases are TGCGCCAGCAGCTTAAGACACCCCCTACTCAATGAGCAGTTCTTC. This sequence encodes CASSLRHPLLNEQFF.

This clonotype was found a few times. The V and J genes are TRBV20-1 and TRBJ2-3; a possible D gene is TRBD1 (5 bases). The germline V gene encodes CDR1 DFQATT and CDR2 SNEGSKA (reference sequence). The CDR3 is 13 amino acids. Trimming stripped 0 bases from V and 6 bases from J, with 10 bases between. The CDR3: CSARDLYRDTQYF. CDR3 DNA sequence: TGCAGTGCTAGAGATCTCTACAGGGATACGCAGTATTTT.

This clonotype appeared a few times. V usage is TRBV12-3 or TRBV12-4 and J usage is TRBJ2-1, with D possibly called TRBD1 or TRBD2 (6 bases each). The CDR3 is made up of 11 amino acids. The germline V and J ends were trimmed by 4 bases and 10 bases, with 8 bases remaining between them. The CDR3, as DNA: TGTGCCAGCAGTTGGGGGGCGGAGCAGTTCTTC. Its protein is CASSWGAEQFF.

This clonotype was seen only a few times. The chain carries TRBV29-1 and TRBJ2-7, with D perhaps matching TRBD1 (6 bases). The CDR3 is made up of 13 amino acids. The V and J ends lost 4 bases and 2 bases respectively, with 12 bases between them. Germline assignment: CDR1 SQVTM and CDR2 ANQGSEA. The CDR3: CSVVPGTTYEQYF. The CDR3 DNA reads TGCAGCGTTGTCCCCGGGACAACCTACGAGCAGTACTTC.

CDR3 bases: TGTGCCAGCAGCTTGCAGCACCTCAGCTCCTACAATGAGCAGTTCTTC. The encoded protein is CASSLQHLSSYNEQFF. The chain has TRBV5-5 and TRBJ2-1; D is uncertain. Germline CDR1 and CDR2: SGHKS and YYEKEE (reference sequence). V lost 1 base and J lost 0, with 11 bases in between. The CDR3 sequence is 16 residues long.

The CDR3 loop reads CSARAQRVNTEAFF. In nucleotides, the CDR3 is TGCAGTGCTAGGGCGCAACGAGTGAACACTGAAGCTTTCTTT. V is TRBV20-1 and J is TRBJ1-1; D unresolved. Trimming took 3 bases from V and 0 from J, leaving 11 bases between them. The CDR3 runs to 14 residues. The germline V gene has CDR1 DFQATT and CDR2 SNEGSKA (reference sequence).

This clonotype was seen a few times. The V call is TRBV10-3, the J call TRBJ1-1; D call uncertain. V shed 4 bases and J shed 1 base, with 7 bases lying between them. Germline CDR1 is ENHRY and CDR2 is SYGVKD. The CDR3 totals 13 residues. The CDR3 reads CAISAGRNTEAFF. The CDR3 coding sequence is TGTGCCATCAGTGCAGGAAGGAACACTGAAGCTTTCTTT.

The gene calls are TRBV10-3 and TRBJ1-3, with D perhaps matching TRBD1 (5 bases). CDR1 and CDR2 (germline): ENHRY, SYGVKD. The V and J ends lost 3 bases and 0 bases respectively, with 12 bases between them. The CDR3 is 16 amino acids. In nucleotides, the CDR3 is TGTGCCATCAGTGATTCGGGACGGCACTCTGGAAACACCATATATTTT. Its translation is CAISDSGRHSGNTIYF.

The genes are TRBV29-1 and TRBJ2-2; TRBD2 might be the D (6 bases). V shed 4 bases and J shed 6 bases, with 12 bases lying between them. The V gene's germline CDR1 is SQVTM and CDR2 ANQGSEA. The CDR3 consists of 13 residues. The CDR3 reads CSVGGGDAGELFF. The CDR3 DNA reads TGCAGCGTTGGGGGCGGGGACGCCGGGGAGCTGTTTTTT.

This clonotype was found a few times. This sequence joins TRBV4-2 and TRBJ2-7, with TRBD2 matching over 7 bases. Germline CDR1 LGHNA, CDR2 YNFKEQ. The CDR3 is made up of 14 amino acids. Unmatched junction bases numbered 11, after V lost 7 bases and J lost 5 bases. Here the CDR3 DNA reads TGTGCCAGCAAGAGGGAGGGGCGCGTAGACGAGCAGTACTTC. Protein sequence: CASKREGRVDEQYF.

This clonotype occurred a few times. The chain carries TRBV20-1 and TRBJ1-2; maybe TRBD1 (5 bases). Germline values: CDR1 DFQATT, CDR2 SNEGSKA (reference sequence). Trimming took 1 base from V and 8 from J, leaving 14 bases between them. This CDR3 has 13 residues. The CDR3 DNA is TGCAGTGCTAGAGCGGGGCCAGTGAAGGGCTACACCTTC. Protein: CSARAGPVKGYTF.

CDR3 nucleotides: TGTGCCAGCAGTGATGGCAGGGGAGAGACCCAGTACTTC. Protein product: CASSDGRGETQYF. The chain employs TRBV6-1 and TRBJ2-5; tentative D call: TRBD1 (6 bases). Trimming pared 3 bases from V and 4 bases from J, leaving 9 bases between. The CDR3 has 13 amino acids. CDR1 MNHNS and CDR2 SASEGT come from the germline V gene.

In this sample, this clonotype turned up a few times. This rearrangement joins TRBV12-3 or TRBV12-4 to TRBJ2-3; D call uncertain. The CDR3 consists of 13 residues. Between the trimmed V and J ends, which lost 0 bases and 6 bases, there was a span of 7 bases. CDR3 region: CASSLASGDTQYF. The CDR3 region has the DNA TGTGCCAGCAGTTTAGCTTCCGGGGATACGCAGTATTTT.

V and J are TRBV12-3 or TRBV12-4 and TRBJ2-5; D possibly corresponds to TRBD2 (6 bases). The length of the CDR3 is 19 residues. Trimming took 7 bases from V and 2 from J, leaving 29 bases between them. This chain's CDR3 is CASTNPGVRDGLWQETQYF. CDR3 in DNA: TGTGCCAGCACAAATCCGGGGGTCAGAGACGGATTGTGGCAAGAGACCCAGTACTTC.

CDR3 loop: CSAITHNEQFF. CDR3 bases: TGCAGTGCTATAACCCACAATGAGCAGTTCTTC. The J gene is TRBJ2-1, the V gene TRBV20-1; D is unresolved. The CDR3 contains 11 residues. The germline CDR1 and CDR2 sequences are DFQATT and SNEGSKA (reference sequence). Trimming left V 4 bases short and J 5 bases short, with 6 bases between.

This clonotype was picked up many times. J is TRBJ2-2 and V is TRBV6-1; D may be TRBD1 (6 bases). This CDR3 region has 13 residues. Germline CDR1 is MNHNS and CDR2 is SASEGT. The germline V and J ends were trimmed by 7 bases and 0 bases, with 6 bases remaining between them. Here the CDR3 reads CASTGANTGELFF. CDR3 sequence (DNA): TGTGCCAGCACAGGGGCGAACACCGGGGAGCTGTTTTTT.

This clonotype was recorded at least ten times. The chain links TRBV5-1 to TRBJ2-3; 7 bases agree with TRBD1. After removal of 1 base from V and 4 bases from J, the junction contained 6 bases not matched to a gene. The CDR3 covers 15 residues. The germline CDR1 and CDR2 sequences are SGHRS and YFSETQ. CDR3 sequence: CASSLNRGIADTQYF. The CDR3 bases are TGCGCCAGCAGCTTGAACAGGGGTATAGCAGATACGCAGTATTTT.

This clonotype was counted between two and nine times. CDR3 region: CATSRDSGSGNTIYF. The CDR3 nucleotides read TGTGCCACCAGCAGAGATTCAGGGTCAGGAAACACCATATATTTT. The chain combines TRBV15 with TRBJ1-3; perhaps TRBD1 as D (5 bases). Per the germline V gene, CDR1 is LNHNV and CDR2 is YYDKDF (reference sequence). The CDR3 totals 15 residues. V was pared by 0 bases and J by 4 bases, with 10 bases between.

This clonotype was detected a few times. The chain links TRBV29-1 to TRBJ2-2; D may be TRBD1 (6 bases). The germline V and J ends were trimmed by 6 bases and 8 bases, with 16 bases remaining between them. This CDR3 comprises 13 residues. Germline CDR1 is SQVTM and CDR2 is ANQGSEA. The CDR3 reads CSVAFRGLGELFF. For the CDR3, the DNA is TGCAGCGTCGCTTTCAGGGGTCTGGGGGAGCTGTTTTTT.

V gene TRBV7-8 combines with J gene TRBJ1-6; D is ambiguous. Per the germline V gene, CDR1 is SGHVS and CDR2 is FQNEAQ. With 7 bases removed from V and 7 bases from J, the gap between germline ends came to 14 bases. The CDR3 is made up of 14 amino acids. The CDR3 DNA is TGTGCCAGCACTGGCACATATGACAATTCACCCCTCCACTTT. It yields the protein CASTGTYDNSPLHF.